Described below is a single TCR beta chain sequence and its context. The antigen remains unidentified. This sample stems from a study of naive and memory T cell subsets. The germline gives CDR1 LGHNA, CDR2 YSLEER. V was trimmed by 6 bases and J by 7 bases, leaving 15 bases between them. This CDR3 is 13 amino acids long. Study-wide points: In naive cells, over 90% of TCR sequences were seen only once.

The beta constant-region primer was an equimolar mix of two oligonucleotides covering TRBC1 and TRBC2. Nested alpha and beta constant-region primers with the SP2 primer drove four PCR rounds on ligated cDNA. TCRdb reanalysed the UMI-ligation and nested PCR reads using MiXCR and keeps one entry per CDR3 protein. The table records roughly 130,000 distinct CDR3 sequences, around 35% of them present only once. The sequence was obtained from a human donor in good health. The sequenced sample consisted of central memory CD4+ T cells from blood. The chain employs TRBV4-3 and TRBJ2-5; D not certain. For the CDR3, the DNA is TGCGCCAGCAGGGCCGTCTCATCGGGGACCCAGTACTTC. As protein: CASRAVSSGTQYF.